The entry below describes one T cell receptor (beta chain). Germline loops: CDR1 LGHDT, CDR2 YNNKEL (reference sequence). The CDR3 is 14 residues long. V was trimmed by 4 bases and J by 4 bases, leaving 13 bases between them. These data originate in a study of T cell responses to AZD1222 COVID-19 vaccine. Method: immunoSEQ multiplex PCR; TCRdb's copy keeps in-frame clones and lacks some. The sample gives approximately 100,000 clones, approximately 88% of which show up once; 20% to 25% is in the top ten. The chain is built from TRBV3-1 (or the pseudogene TRBV3-2) and TRBJ1-1, with TRBD1 as a possible D gene (5 bases). Sequencing used peripheral blood, obtained on day 0 of AZD1222 vaccination. This clonotype originated in an adult in good health. The CDR3 DNA is TGTGCCAGCAGCCCGATAGGAACAGGCACTGAAGCTTTCTTT. Translating it yields CASSPIGTGTEAFF.